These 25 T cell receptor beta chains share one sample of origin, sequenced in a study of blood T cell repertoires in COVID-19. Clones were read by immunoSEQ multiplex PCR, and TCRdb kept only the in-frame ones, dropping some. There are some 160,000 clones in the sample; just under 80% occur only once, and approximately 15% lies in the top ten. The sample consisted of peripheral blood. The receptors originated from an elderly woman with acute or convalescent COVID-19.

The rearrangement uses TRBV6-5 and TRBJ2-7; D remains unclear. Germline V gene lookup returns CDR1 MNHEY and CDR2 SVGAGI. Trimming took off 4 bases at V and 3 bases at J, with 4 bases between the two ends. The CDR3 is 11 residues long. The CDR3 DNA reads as TGTGCCAGCAGTTCTAACTACGAGCAGTACTTC. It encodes CASSSNYEQYF.

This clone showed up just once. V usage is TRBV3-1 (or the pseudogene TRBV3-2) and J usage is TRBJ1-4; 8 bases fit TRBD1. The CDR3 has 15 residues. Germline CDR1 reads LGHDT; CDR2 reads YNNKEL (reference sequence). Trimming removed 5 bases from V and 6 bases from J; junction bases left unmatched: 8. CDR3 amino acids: CASSETGVGDEKLFF. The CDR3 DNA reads TGTGCCAGCAGCGAGACAGGGGTGGGCGATGAAAAACTGTTTTTT.

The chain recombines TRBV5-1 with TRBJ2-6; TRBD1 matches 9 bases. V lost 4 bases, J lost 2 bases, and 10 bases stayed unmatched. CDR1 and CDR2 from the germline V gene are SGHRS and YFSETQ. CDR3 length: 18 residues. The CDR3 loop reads CASSESSRQGAGANVLTF. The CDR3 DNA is TGCGCCAGCAGCGAGTCCTCCCGACAGGGGGCTGGGGCCAACGTCCTGACTTTC.

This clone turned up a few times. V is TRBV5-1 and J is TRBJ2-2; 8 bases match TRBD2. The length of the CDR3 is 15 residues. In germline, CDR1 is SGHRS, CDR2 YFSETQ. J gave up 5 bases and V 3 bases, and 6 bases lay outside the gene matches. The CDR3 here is CASSSKAGATGELFF. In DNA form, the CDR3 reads TGCGCCAGCAGCTCAAAAGCGGGAGCGACCGGGGAGCTGTTTTTT.

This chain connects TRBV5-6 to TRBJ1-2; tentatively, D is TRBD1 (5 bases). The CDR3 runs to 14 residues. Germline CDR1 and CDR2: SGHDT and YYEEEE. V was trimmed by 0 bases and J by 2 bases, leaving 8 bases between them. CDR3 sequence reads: CASSLAGLNYGYTF. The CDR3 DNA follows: TGTGCCAGCAGCTTGGCAGGGCTAAACTATGGCTACACCTTC.

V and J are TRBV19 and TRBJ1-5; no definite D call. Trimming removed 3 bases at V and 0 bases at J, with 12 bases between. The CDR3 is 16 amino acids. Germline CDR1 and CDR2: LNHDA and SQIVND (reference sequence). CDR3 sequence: CASSMAAGASNQPQHF. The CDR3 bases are TGTGCCAGTAGTATGGCGGCGGGAGCTAGCAATCAGCCCCAGCATTTT.

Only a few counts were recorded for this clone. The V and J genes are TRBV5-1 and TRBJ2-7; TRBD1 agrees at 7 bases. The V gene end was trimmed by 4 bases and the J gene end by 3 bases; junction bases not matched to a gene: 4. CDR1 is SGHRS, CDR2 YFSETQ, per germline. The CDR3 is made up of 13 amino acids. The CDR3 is CASSPGQNYEQYF. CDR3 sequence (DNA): TGCGCCAGCAGCCCGGGACAGAACTACGAGCAGTACTTC.

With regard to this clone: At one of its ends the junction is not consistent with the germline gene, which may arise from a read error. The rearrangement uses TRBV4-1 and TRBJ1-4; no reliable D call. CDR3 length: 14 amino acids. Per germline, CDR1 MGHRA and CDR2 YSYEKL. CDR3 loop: CARSRLQLGEKLFF. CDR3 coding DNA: TGCGCCCGCAGCCGACTACAGCTAGGCGAAAAACTGTTTTTT.

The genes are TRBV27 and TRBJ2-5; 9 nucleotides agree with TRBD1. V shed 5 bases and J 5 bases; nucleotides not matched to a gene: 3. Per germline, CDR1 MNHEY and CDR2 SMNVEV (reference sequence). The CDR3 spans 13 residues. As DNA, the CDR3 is TGTGCCAGCAGTGGACAGGGGAGGGAGACCCAGTACTTC. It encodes CASSGQGRETQYF.

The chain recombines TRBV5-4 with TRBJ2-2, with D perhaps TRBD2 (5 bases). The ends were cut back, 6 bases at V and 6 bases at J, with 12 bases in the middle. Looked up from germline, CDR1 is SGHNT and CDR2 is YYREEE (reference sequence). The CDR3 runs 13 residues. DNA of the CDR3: TGTGCCAGCACCTCGGGAAGGGCCGGGGAGCTGTTTTTT. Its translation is CASTSGRAGELFF. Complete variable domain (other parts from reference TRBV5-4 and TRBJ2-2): ETGVTQSPTHLIKTRGQQVTLRCSSQSGHNTVSWYQQALGQGPQFIFQYYREEENGRGNFPPRFSGLQFPNYSSELNVNALELDDSALYLCASTSGRAGELFFGEGSRLTVL.

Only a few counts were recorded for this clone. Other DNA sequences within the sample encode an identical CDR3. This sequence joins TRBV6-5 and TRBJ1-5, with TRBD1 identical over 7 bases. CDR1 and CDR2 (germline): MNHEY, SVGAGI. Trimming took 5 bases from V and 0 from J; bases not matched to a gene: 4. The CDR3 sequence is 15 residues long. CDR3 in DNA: TGTGCCAGCAGTCTAACAGGGGCTAGCAATCAGCCCCAGCATTTT. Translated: CASSLTGASNQPQHF.

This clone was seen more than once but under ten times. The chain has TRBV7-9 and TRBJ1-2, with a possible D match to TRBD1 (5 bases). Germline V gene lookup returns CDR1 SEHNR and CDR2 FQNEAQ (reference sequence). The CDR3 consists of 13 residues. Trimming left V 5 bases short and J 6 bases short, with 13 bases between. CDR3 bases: TGTGCCAGCAGCCTTCTCAGGGCCCATGGCTACACCTTC. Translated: CASSLLRAHGYTF. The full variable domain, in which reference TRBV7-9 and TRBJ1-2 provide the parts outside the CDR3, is DTGVSQNPRHKITKRGQNVTFRCDPISEHNRLYWYRQTLGQGPEFLTYFQNEAQLEKSRLLSDRFSAERPKGSFSTLEIQRTEQGDSAMYLCASSLLRAHGYTFGSGTRLTVV.

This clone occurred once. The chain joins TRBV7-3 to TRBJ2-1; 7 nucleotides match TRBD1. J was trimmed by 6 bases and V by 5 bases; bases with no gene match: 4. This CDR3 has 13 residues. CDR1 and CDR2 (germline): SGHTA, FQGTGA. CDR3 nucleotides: TGTGCCAGCAGCAGACAGGGACCCAATGAGCAGTTCTTC. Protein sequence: CASSRQGPNEQFF.

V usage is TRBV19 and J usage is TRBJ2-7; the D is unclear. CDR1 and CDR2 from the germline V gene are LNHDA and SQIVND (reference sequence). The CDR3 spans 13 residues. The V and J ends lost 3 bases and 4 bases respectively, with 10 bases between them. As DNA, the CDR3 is TGTGCCAGTAGTATCGCCCACAGTTACGAGCAGTACTTC. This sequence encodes CASSIAHSYEQYF.

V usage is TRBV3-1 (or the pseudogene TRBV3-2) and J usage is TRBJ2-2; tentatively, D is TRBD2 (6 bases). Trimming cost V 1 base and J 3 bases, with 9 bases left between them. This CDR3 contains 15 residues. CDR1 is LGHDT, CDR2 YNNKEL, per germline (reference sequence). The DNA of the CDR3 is TGTGCCAGCAGCCAAGGGTGGGGGGACACCGGGGAGCTGTTTTTT. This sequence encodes CASSQGWGDTGELFF.

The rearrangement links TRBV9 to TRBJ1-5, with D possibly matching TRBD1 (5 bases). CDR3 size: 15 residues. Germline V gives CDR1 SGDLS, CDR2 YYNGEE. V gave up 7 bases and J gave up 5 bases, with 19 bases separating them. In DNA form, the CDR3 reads TGTGCCAGCTCCGCTGGGGCCCAATGGGATCAGCCCCAGCATTTT. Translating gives CASSAGAQWDQPQHF.

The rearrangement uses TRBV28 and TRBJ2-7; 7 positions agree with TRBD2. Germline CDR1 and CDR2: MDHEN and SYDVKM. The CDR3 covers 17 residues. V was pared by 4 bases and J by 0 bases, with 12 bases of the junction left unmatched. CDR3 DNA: TGTGCCAGCAGTTCCCCTCGGTTTGGCGGGGGCTCCTACGAGCAGTACTTC. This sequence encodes CASSSPRFGGGSYEQYF.

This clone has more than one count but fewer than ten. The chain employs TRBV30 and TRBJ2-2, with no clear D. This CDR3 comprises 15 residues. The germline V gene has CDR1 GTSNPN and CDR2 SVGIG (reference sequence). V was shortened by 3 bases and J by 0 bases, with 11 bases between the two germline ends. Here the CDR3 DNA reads TGTGCCTGGAGAAGAACTCAATCGAACACCGGGGAGCTGTTTTTT. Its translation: CAWRRTQSNTGELFF.

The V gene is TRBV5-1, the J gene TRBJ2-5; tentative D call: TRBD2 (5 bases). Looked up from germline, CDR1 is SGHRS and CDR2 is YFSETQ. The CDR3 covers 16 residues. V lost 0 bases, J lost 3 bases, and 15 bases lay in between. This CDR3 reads CASSLVAGDGKETQYF. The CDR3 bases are TGCGCCAGCAGCTTGGTGGCAGGCGACGGGAAAGAGACCCAGTACTTC.

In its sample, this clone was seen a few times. The CDR3: CASSPGEMETQYF. CDR3 DNA sequence: TGTGCCAGCTCACCCGGTGAGATGGAGACCCAGTACTTC. The chain employs TRBV18 and TRBJ2-5; D is undetermined. V lost 3 bases to trimming and J lost 5 bases, with 10 bases between them. The V gene's germline CDR1 is KGHSH and CDR2 LQKENI. This CDR3 is built from 13 residues.

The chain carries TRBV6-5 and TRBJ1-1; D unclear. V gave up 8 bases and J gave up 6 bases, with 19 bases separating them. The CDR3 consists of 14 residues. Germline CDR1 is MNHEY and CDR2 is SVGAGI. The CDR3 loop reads CASFGSPSGAEAFF. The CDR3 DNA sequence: TGTGCCAGCTTCGGGTCGCCGAGTGGCGCTGAAGCTTTCTTT.

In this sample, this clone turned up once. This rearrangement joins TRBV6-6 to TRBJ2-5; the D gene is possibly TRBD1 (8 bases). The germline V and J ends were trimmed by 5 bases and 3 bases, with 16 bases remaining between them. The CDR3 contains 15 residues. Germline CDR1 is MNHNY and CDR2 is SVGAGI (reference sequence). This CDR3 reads CASSPGGAGEETQYF. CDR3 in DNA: TGTGCCAGCAGTCCAGGGGGCGCGGGAGAAGAGACCCAGTACTTC.

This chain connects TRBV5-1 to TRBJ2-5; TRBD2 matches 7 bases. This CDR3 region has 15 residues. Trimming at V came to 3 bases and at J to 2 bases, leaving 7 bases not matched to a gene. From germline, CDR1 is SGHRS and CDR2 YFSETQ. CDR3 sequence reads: CASSWTSPIQETQYF. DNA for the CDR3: TGCGCCAGCAGCTGGACTAGTCCCATTCAAGAGACCCAGTACTTC.

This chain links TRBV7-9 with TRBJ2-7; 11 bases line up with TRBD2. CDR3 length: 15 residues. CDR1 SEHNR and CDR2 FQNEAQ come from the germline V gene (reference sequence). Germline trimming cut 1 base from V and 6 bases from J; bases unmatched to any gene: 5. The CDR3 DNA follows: TGTGCCAGCAGCTTAGTTGGACTAGCGGGCAGCGAGCAGTACTTC. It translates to CASSLVGLAGSEQYF.

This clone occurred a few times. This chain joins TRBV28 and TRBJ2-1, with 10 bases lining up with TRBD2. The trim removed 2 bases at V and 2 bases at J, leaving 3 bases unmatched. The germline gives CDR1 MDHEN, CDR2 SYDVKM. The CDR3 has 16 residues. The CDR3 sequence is CASSLPGLAAYNEQFF. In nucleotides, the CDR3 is TGTGCCAGCAGTTTACCTGGACTAGCGGCCTACAATGAGCAGTTCTTC.